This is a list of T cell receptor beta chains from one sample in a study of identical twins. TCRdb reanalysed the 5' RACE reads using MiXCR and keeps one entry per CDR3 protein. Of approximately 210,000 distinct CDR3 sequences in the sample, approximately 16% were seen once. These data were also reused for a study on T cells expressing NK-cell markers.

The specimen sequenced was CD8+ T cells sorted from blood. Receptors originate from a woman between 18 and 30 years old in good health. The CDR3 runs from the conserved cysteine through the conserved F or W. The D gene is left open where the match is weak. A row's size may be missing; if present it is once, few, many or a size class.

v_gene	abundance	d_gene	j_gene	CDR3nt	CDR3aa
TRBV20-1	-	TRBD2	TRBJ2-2	TGCAGTGCTAGAGGGTCTGCTAGCGGGAGGGGTAACACCGGGGAGCTGTTTTTT	CSARGSASGRGNTGELFF
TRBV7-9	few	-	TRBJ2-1	TGTGCCAGCAGCAATATAGCCGAGCAGTTCTTC	CASSNIAEQFF
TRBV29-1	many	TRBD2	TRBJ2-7	TGCAGCGTCCGAGGGATTAGCGGGGGGCATTACGAGCAGTACTTC	CSVRGISGGHYEQYF
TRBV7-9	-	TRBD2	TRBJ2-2	TGTGCCAGCAGCCCGGCAACGACTAGCGGGGTTCCCGGGGAGCTGTTTTTT	CASSPATTSGVPGELFF
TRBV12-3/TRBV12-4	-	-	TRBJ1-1	TGTGCCAGCAGAGATTCGACAGGCGGCACTGAAGCTTTCTTT	CASRDSTGGTEAFF
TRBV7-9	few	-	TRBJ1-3	TGTGCCAGCAGCCTCGCCCGAGTCTCTGGAAACACCATATATTTT	CASSLARVSGNTIYF
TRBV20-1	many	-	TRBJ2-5	TGCAGTGCTCCCTCGGGACTTGAAGAGACCCAGTACTTC	CSAPSGLEETQYF
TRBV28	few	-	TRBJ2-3	TGTGCCAGCAGACCGGGCGATCACACAGATACGCAGTATTTT	CASRPGDHTDTQYF
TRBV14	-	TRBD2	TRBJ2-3	TGTGCCAGCAGCCAGCTTGCGACTAGCGGGGCAGATACGCAGTATTTT	CASSQLATSGADTQYF
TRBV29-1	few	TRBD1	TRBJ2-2	TGCAGCGTTCCGGGACAGGGAGCCGGGGAGCTGTTTTTT	CSVPGQGAGELFF
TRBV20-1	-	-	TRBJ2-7	TGCAGTGCTACGGACGGGAGCTCCTACGAGCAGTACTTC	CSATDGSSYEQYF
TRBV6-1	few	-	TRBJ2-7	TGTGCCAGCAGTGACGGCCCCAGGGGCTACGAGCAGTACTTC	CASSDGPRGYEQYF
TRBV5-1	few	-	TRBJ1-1	TGCGCCAGCATTGTGGGCGCTGAAGCTTTCTTT	CASIVGAEAFF
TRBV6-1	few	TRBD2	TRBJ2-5	TGTGCCAGCAGTCTAGCGGGGGGAACCCAAGAGACCCAGTACTTC	CASSLAGGTQETQYF
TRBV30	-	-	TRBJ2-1	TGTGCCTGGAGTGAGGGTAGCGGACCCTACAATGAGCAGTTCTTC	CAWSEGSGPYNEQFF
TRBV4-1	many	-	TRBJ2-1	TGCGCCAGCAGCCAAGTCAGCAATGAGCAGTTCTTC	CASSQVSNEQFF
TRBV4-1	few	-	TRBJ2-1	TGCGCCAGCAGCCAAGTACTTAGCAGCAATGAGCAGTTCTTC	CASSQVLSSNEQFF
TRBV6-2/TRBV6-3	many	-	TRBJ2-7	TGTGCCAGCAGCTTCAGCTACGAGCAGTACTTC	CASSFSYEQYF
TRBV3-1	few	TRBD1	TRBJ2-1	TGTGCCAGCAGCCAAGAAGTGGGACAGTATGAGCAGTTCTTC	CASSQEVGQYEQFF
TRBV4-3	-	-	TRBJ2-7	TGCGCCAGCAGCCAAGATCGTGGGGGAGCAGCCTACGAGCAGTACTTC	CASSQDRGGAAYEQYF
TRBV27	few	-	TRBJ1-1	TGTGCCAGCAGTCTAGGTCTCGGGTCTTTGGCTTTCTTT	CASSLGLGSLAFF
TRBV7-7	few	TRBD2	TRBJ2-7	TGTGCCAGCAGCTCTAAACTTGTAGCGGGCTACGAGCAGTACTTC	CASSSKLVAGYEQYF
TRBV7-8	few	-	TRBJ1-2	TGTGCCAGCAGCGCAGGGTTTTTTGGCTACACCTTC	CASSAGFFGYTF
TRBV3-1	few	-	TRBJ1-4	TGTGCCAGCAGCCAAGATTCTGAAAAACTGTTTTTT	CASSQDSEKLFF
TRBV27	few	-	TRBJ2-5	TGTGCCAGCAGTTTAACCCGGGCGGAGACCCAGTACTTC	CASSLTRAETQYF
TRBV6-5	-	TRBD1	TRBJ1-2	TGTGCCAGCAGTTCCGAGGGACAGGGGGCGTACTATGGCTACACCTTC	CASSSEGQGAYYGYTF
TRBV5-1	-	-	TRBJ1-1	TGCGCCAGCAGCGACTATGGGGAGTCCACTGAAGCTTTCTTT	CASSDYGESTEAFF
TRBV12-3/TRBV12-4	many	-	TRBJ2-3	TGTGCCAGCAGTTTGACCCCAGATACGCAGTATTTT	CASSLTPDTQYF
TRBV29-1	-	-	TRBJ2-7	TGCAGCGTTGCAGGGTCGAGTCTCTCCTACGAGCAGTACTTC	CSVAGSSLSYEQYF
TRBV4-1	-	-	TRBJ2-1	TGCGCCAGCAGCCAAGAAGCGTTAGGATACAATGAGCAGTCCTTC	CASSQEALGYNEQSF
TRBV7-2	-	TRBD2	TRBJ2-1	TGTGCCAGCAGCTTGGGCGACACTAGCGCGGAGCAGTTCTTC	CASSLGDTSAEQFF
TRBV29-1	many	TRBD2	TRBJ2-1	TGCAGCTCCACCCCCGGGACTAGCGGACCCTACAATGAGCAGTTCTTC	CSSTPGTSGPYNEQFF
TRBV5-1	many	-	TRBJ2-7	TGCGCCAGCAGCCTCCAGGGAACCTACGAGCAGTACTTC	CASSLQGTYEQYF
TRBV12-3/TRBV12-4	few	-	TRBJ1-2	TGTGCCAGCACCATGAGAGGGGAAATGGACTATGGCTACACCTTC	CASTMRGEMDYGYTF
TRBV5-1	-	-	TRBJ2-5	TGCGCCAGCCGATATACGAGCGAAATCCCCCAAGAGACCCAGTACTTC	CASRYTSEIPQETQYF
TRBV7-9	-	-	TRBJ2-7	TGTGCCAGCAGCAACCGTCGGGTCGACTCCTACGAGCAGTACTTC	CASSNRRVDSYEQYF
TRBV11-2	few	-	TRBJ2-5	TGTGCCAGCAGCTTAGATCAGAGTAGTTTACAGACCCAGTACTTC	CASSLDQSSLQTQYF
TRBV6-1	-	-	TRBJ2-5	TGTGCCAGCAGTGAATGGGGACCTAGGGAGACCCAGTACTTC	CASSEWGPRETQYF
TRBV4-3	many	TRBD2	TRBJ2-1	TGCGCCAGCAGCCAAGATCCAGCGGGAGGGCACAATGAGCAGTTCTTC	CASSQDPAGGHNEQFF
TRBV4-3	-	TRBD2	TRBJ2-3	TGCGCCAGCAGCCTCACTGACGGGGGGGATACGCAGTATTTT	CASSLTDGGDTQYF
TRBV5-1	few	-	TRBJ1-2	TGCGCCAGCAGCTTGCTGGGGAATGGTGGCTACACCTTC	CASSLLGNGGYTF
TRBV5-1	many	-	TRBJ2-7	TGCGCCAGCAGCTTGGCCCAAACCCGCTACGAGCAGTACTTC	CASSLAQTRYEQYF
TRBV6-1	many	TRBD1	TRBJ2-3	TGCATGAGTGGGACAGGGGGTGGCACAGATACGCAGTATTTT	CMSGTGGGTDTQYF
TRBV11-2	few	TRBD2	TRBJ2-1	TGTGCCAGCAGCTTAGGATTTAAGCGGGGCCCCCACAATGAGCAGTTCTTC	CASSLGFKRGPHNEQFF
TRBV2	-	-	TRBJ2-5	TGTGCCAGCAGTACGTTTGCGGCCCAAGAGACCCAGTACTTC	CASSTFAAQETQYF
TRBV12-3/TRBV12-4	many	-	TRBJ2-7	TGTGCCAGCAGTCTCCCCTCGGGGCGGTCCTACGAGCAGTACTTC	CASSLPSGRSYEQYF
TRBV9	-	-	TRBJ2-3	TGTGCCAGCAGCGTCAGGAGCGGAGGGCTCACAGATACGCAGTATTTT	CASSVRSGGLTDTQYF
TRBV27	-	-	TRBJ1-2	TGTGCCAGCAGTCCCCGGGGCTACTATGGCTACACCTTC	CASSPRGYYGYTF
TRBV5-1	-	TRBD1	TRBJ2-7	TGCGCCAGCAGCTCCGCAGGACAGGGAGTCCACGAGCAGTACTTC	CASSSAGQGVHEQYF
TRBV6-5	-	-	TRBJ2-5	TGTGCCAGCAACTCACAGGGCTCTTTGTACTTC	CASNSQGSLYF
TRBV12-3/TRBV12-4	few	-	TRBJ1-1	TGTGCCAGCGTGGAGGGCGTTGAAGCTTTCTTT	CASVEGVEAFF
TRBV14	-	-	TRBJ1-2	TGTGCCAGCAGCCAAGATCACAGCGGAGGCTACACCTTC	CASSQDHSGGYTF
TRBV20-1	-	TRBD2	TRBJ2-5	TGCAGTGCTCCTTATAGCGGGACAAGCGAGGAGACCCAGTACTTC	CSAPYSGTSEETQYF
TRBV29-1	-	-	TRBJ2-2	TGCAGCGCTAGAAACACCGGGGAGCTGTTTTTT	CSARNTGELFF
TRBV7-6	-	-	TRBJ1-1	TGTGCCAGCAGCTTAGAGGTTGCCAGTGAAGCTTTCTTT	CASSLEVASEAFF